This is a list of T cell receptor beta chains from one sample in a study of T cell responses to AZD1222 COVID-19 vaccine. Using immunoSEQ multiplex PCR, the repertoire was profiled, and TCRdb retains in-frame clones only, with some absent. The sample shows 60,000 to 80,000 clones, over 60% of them seen only once. The sequencing here drew on peripheral blood, taken 28 days after the second AZD1222 dose. Receptors originate from an adult who received the AZD1222 COVID-19 vaccine. The CDR3 runs from the conserved cysteine through the conserved F or W. Fields, in order: J gene, V gene, CDR3 protein.

TRBJ1-6 TRBV4-3 CASSLSGGSPLHF
TRBJ1-1 TRBV7-9 CASSEGRLNTEAFF
TRBJ2-7 TRBV10-3 CAIGQPYEQYF
TRBJ1-3 TRBV4-2 CASSQDGGEGNTIYF
TRBJ1-6 TRBV6-5 CASSYTGQGKSPLHF
TRBJ1-1 TRBV2 CASSGERTEAFF
TRBJ2-1 TRBV7-2 CASRSGSSFDEQFF
TRBJ1-5 TRBV7-2 CASSLDGQPQHF
TRBJ2-1 TRBV6-4 CASSVGTGTSEQFF
TRBJ2-5 TRBV7-8 CASSSGLARSSGETQYF
TRBJ2-2 TRBV10-1 CASRPGAGELFF
TRBJ1-5 TRBV18 CASSPLGDSNQPQHF
TRBJ1-2 TRBV30 CAWSRGPNYGYTF
TRBJ1-1 TRBV7-3 CASSFGENTEAFF
TRBJ2-2 TRBV4-2 CASSQLGLAVTGELFF
TRBJ1-2 TRBV5-6 CASSFGEVKRYGYTF
TRBJ2-7 TRBV6-5 CASSRSSYEQYF
TRBJ2-1 TRBV6-5 CASSTTGTSLNEQFF
TRBJ1-5 TRBV12-3/TRBV12-4 CASSQSDQPQHF
TRBJ1-1 TRBV6-5 CASSYGIRMNTEAFF
TRBJ2-7 TRBV14 CASSPTGTRAYEQYF
TRBJ2-1 TRBV7-3 CASSLGLAINEQFF
TRBJ2-3 TRBV6-5 CASSYYGGGGTDTQYF
TRBJ1-4 TRBV3-1/TRBV3-2 CASSQEIDAFNEKLFF
TRBJ2-1 TRBV12-3/TRBV12-4 CASSFNSYNEQFF
TRBJ1-5 TRBV30 CALEGTGGEGPQHF
TRBJ2-1 TRBV3-1/TRBV3-2 CASSRYLQVGGAWFF
TRBJ2-1 TRBV11-3 CASSLRIGTGVNEQFF
TRBJ2-5 TRBV7-9 CASSRTGGHETQYF
TRBJ1-5 TRBV7-2 CASSQFMTGVNAQHF
TRBJ1-2 TRBV7-9 CASSLENQLGGYTF
TRBJ2-2 TRBV5-1 CASSRRDTGELFF
TRBJ1-5 TRBV28 CASSLRLEGQPQHF
TRBJ2-7 TRBV18 CASSPGAPSYEQYF
TRBJ2-3 TRBV15 CATRIPGQGTDTQYF
TRBJ2-5 TRBV7-2 CASSPFPTGRRGETQYF
TRBJ1-3 TRBV9 CASSASSGQNGNTIYF
TRBJ1-5 TRBV28 CASSLQTGYNQPQHF
TRBJ2-6 TRBV21-1 CASSKKNGNSGANVLTF
TRBJ2-3 TRBV7-6 CASSFGGGEGFTQYF
TRBJ1-1 TRBV5-8 CASFRVGGNTEAFF